These 13 T cell receptor beta chains originate from one sample sequenced in a study of blood T cells in healthy people across ages. Combining a sample-barcoded 5' primer with a J-beta primer mix, a second PCR ran for about 6 to 12 cycles. TCRdb analysed the 5' RACE reads with MiXCR anew, one entry per CDR3 protein. The sample has about 600,000 distinct CDR3 sequences, around half seen once. Specimen: blood. These receptors all come from a man aged 80 or over in good health.

Worth noting for this clonotype: The junction does not match germline at one end; this may be a read error. V is TRBV18 and J is TRBJ2-5; no clear D gene. Germline CDR1 reads KGHSH; CDR2 reads LQKENI. The CDR3 is made up of 14 amino acids. CDR3 residues: CAGSPPFGQETQYF. The DNA of the CDR3 is TGTGCCGGCTCACCACCGTTCGGCCAAGAGACCCAGTACTTC.

This clonotype has only a few counts. V and J are TRBV7-3 and TRBJ2-7; D gene ambiguous. The V and J ends lost 4 bases and 5 bases respectively, with 18 bases between them. CDR1 is SGHTA and CDR2 is FQGTGA in the germline V gene. The CDR3 is 15 residues long. Here the CDR3 reads CASSSIPTPMHEQYF. The CDR3 DNA follows: TGTGCCAGCAGCTCTATTCCAACCCCAATGCACGAGCAGTACTTC.

The gene calls are TRBV20-1 and TRBJ2-1, with 10 bases identical to TRBD1. This CDR3 contains 17 residues. J was trimmed by 7 bases and V by 3 bases; bases with no gene match: 15. Germline CDR1 DFQATT, CDR2 SNEGSKA (reference sequence). CDR3 loop: CSASRVLGTGEKNEQFF. In DNA form, the CDR3 reads TGCAGTGCTAGTCGGGTCCTGGGGACAGGGGAAAAGAATGAGCAGTTCTTC.

This clonotype appeared a few times. The CDR3 nucleotides are TGTGCCAGCTCACCTGCAGGGGCCCCCGAGGGCACTGAAGCTTTCTTT. Translated, it gives CASSPAGAPEGTEAFF. The chain is built from TRBV18 and TRBJ1-1, with D possibly TRBD1 on 6 matching bases. CDR1 KGHSH and CDR2 LQKENI come from the germline V gene. The CDR3 spans 16 residues. V dropped 3 bases and J dropped 4 bases, with 18 bases sitting between them.

V gene TRBV5-5 combines with J gene TRBJ2-3; D possibly corresponds to TRBD1 (6 bases). Trimming stripped 2 bases from V and 7 bases from J, with 11 bases between. Germline V gene sequence: CDR1 SGHKS, CDR2 YYEKEE (reference sequence). The CDR3 is made up of 13 amino acids. The CDR3 DNA sequence: TGTGCCAGCAGCTTTGGGGACAAGTATACGCAGTATTTT. It codes for CASSFGDKYTQYF.

The chain joins TRBV7-2 to TRBJ1-5, with no clear D. The ends were cut back, 6 bases at V and 0 bases at J, with 12 bases in the middle. Germline lookup yields CDR1 SGHTA and CDR2 FQGNSA. This CDR3 comprises 15 residues. CDR3: CASRGVHYSNQPQHF. Written as DNA, the CDR3 is TGTGCCAGCAGGGGTGTACACTATAGCAATCAGCCCCAGCATTTT. The full variable domain, in which reference TRBV7-2 and TRBJ1-5 provide the parts outside the CDR3, is GAGVSQSPSNKVTEKGKDVELRCDPISGHTALYWYRQSLGQGLEFLIYFQGNSAPDKSGLPSDRFSAERTGGSVSTLTIQRTQQEDSAVYLCASRGVHYSNQPQHFGDGTRLSIL.

The chain uses TRBV30 and TRBJ1-2; D is undetermined. The CDR3 extends over 12 amino acids. V lost 0 bases and J 6 bases, leaving 8 bases between the germline ends. In germline, CDR1 is GTSNPN, CDR2 SVGIG (reference sequence). The CDR3 here is CAWSVQPDGYTF. The CDR3 DNA sequence: TGTGCCTGGAGTGTCCAGCCCGATGGCTACACCTTC.

This clonotype was recorded at least ten times. Since a much larger clone is just one base distant, this may be a read error. J is TRBJ2-7 and V is TRBV6-5; D is unresolved. The CDR3 extends over 15 amino acids. Germline V lookup: CDR1 MNHEY, CDR2 SVGAGI. Trimming cost V 0 bases and J 0 bases, with 9 bases left between them. For the CDR3, the DNA is TGTGCCAGCAGTTACTCGTGGCAGAGCTCCTACGAGCAGTACTTC. The encoded protein is CASSYSWQSSYEQYF.

This clonotype was recorded only once. V is TRBV28 and J is TRBJ2-1; the D gene could be TRBD1 or TRBD2 (5 bases each). The germline V gene has CDR1 MDHEN and CDR2 SYDVKM. The CDR3 runs 13 residues. Between the trimmed V and J ends, which lost 7 bases and 11 bases, there was a span of 18 bases. CDR3 nucleotides: TGTGCCAGCAACCCGCAGGGCTCGGGAAAGCAGTTCTTC. It yields the protein CASNPQGSGKQFF.

This chain uses TRBV20-1 with TRBJ2-7; TRBD2 is a possible D gene (5 bases). Germline values: CDR1 DFQATT, CDR2 SNEGSKA (reference sequence). Trimming left V 3 bases short and J 2 bases short, with 14 bases between. This CDR3 comprises 14 residues. The CDR3 DNA sequence: TGCAGTGCTAGTTCCGGGGAAACGACCTACGAGCAGTACTTC. It is translated as CSASSGETTYEQYF.

This chain connects TRBV7-2 to TRBJ2-1; either TRBD1 or TRBD2 may supply D (5 bases each). Per the germline V gene, CDR1 is SGHTA and CDR2 is FQGNSA. V was pared by 5 bases and J by 1 base, with 18 bases between. The CDR3 is 17 residues long. The CDR3 DNA reads as TGTGCCAGCAGCGGGGAGTGGGGCGACTTGTCCTACAATGAGCAGTTCTTC. It is translated as CASSGEWGDLSYNEQFF.

This clonotype was counted only a few times. This chain joins TRBV9 and TRBJ2-3; a weak D match, TRBD2 (7 bases). The germline CDR1 and CDR2 sequences are SGDLS and YYNGEE. V was cut by 3 bases and J by 3 bases, with 17 bases left in between. The CDR3 extends over 16 amino acids. The chain's CDR3 is CASSALGAGVTDTQYF. The CDR3 nucleotides are TGTGCCAGCAGCGCCCTGGGGGCGGGAGTAACAGATACGCAGTATTTT.

The chain is built from TRBV5-1 and TRBJ2-1, with 7 positions matching TRBD2. Per germline, CDR1 SGHRS and CDR2 YFSETQ. The CDR3 covers 15 residues. The trim removed 6 bases at V and 7 bases at J, leaving 13 bases unmatched. In DNA form, the CDR3 reads TGCGCCAGCAACTTCACCGGGACTACCATAAATGAGCAGTTCTTC. This translates into CASNFTGTTINEQFF.